This T cell receptor (beta chain) is from a study of blood T cell repertoires in COVID-19. Study at large: COVID-19 samples from acute and convalescent phases originated in the United States, Italy and Spain. The cDNA or gDNA used as material had been derived from T cells, B-cell-depleted T cells, or PBMCs.

Methods used by the authors: The authors estimated nucleated cell counts from reference gene primer amplification. Sequencing was performed with immunoSEQ multiplex PCR; in TCRdb, only in-frame clones are kept and a portion is missing. V, J and clone size are taken as reported in that table, and D and trimming were inferred from the DNA itself. The top ten hold around 2.5% of the sample, which has about 36,000 clones, roughly 90% seen once. The CDR3 has 14 amino acids. Germline assignment: CDR1 SGHRS and CDR2 YFSETQ. Trimming shortened V by 0 bases and J by 7 bases, and 8 bases separated the two germline ends.

The V and J genes are TRBV5-1 and TRBJ1-6, with TRBD1 as a possible D gene (6 bases). The receptor was isolated from a human donor in a cohort sampled during active COVID-19. Sequenced input: peripheral blood. DNA for the CDR3: TGCGCCAGCAGCTTGGGCCAGGGGAATTCACCCCTCCACTTT. Translation gives CASSLGQGNSPLHF.